This record concerns one T cell receptor (beta chain) sequence. Its antigen is not known. Primers: 60 Vbeta forward and 13 Jbeta reverse. Using immunoSEQ multiplex PCR, the repertoire was profiled, and TCRdb retains in-frame clones only, with some absent. The sample consists of about 190,000 clones, roughly 79% of them appearing once. V gave up 3 bases and J gave up 6 bases; unmatched junction bases: 11. The CDR3 has 17 residues. Germline V gene data show CDR1 as LNHNV and CDR2 as YYDKDF (reference sequence). This sample stems from a study of cytomegalovirus exposure and HLA in healthy donors. Whole-study findings and limits: TCR sequences were mostly rare, though some public TCRs occurred in many donors.

The rearrangement uses TRBV15 and TRBJ2-2; 9 bases match TRBD1. The sequencing sample was made of PBMCs. The receptor's source is a woman between 18 and 29 years old in good health and CMV-seronegative. The CDR3 loop reads CATSRTGLGQGPGELFF. CDR3 sequence (DNA): TGTGCCACCAGCAGGACTGGATTGGGACAGGGCCCCGGGGAGCTGTTTTTT.